This note documents a single TCR beta chain sequence. The antigen is unknown. These data originate in a study of cytomegalovirus exposure and HLA in healthy donors. PCR involved 60 Vbeta and 13 Jbeta primers. This table comes from immunoSEQ multiplex PCR, and its TCRdb copy is limited to in-frame clones, with some not included. The sample yields some 110,000 clones, 9% to 10% seen once. Germline CDR1 and CDR2: SGHTA and FQGNSA. With V trimmed by 2 bases and J by 4 bases, 1 base remained unmatched. This CDR3 contains 15 residues. Broader study findings: By a later analysis, the bulk of CMV-associated TCR beta chains appeared HLA-restricted. It was taken for granted in presence/absence analyses that sequencing depth across donors was roughly uniform.

Sample: PBMCs. The chain couples TRBV7-2 to TRBJ1-6, with 8 bases matching TRBD1. The receptor was derived from a man aged 25 to 40 in good health and CMV-seronegative. The CDR3 nucleotides read TGTGCCAGCAGCTTACAGGGGGCATATAATTCACCCCTCCACTTT. It is translated as CASSLQGAYNSPLHF.